One sample yielded the 10 T cell receptor beta chains listed below, sequenced in a study of monozygotic twins with inflammatory bowel disease. TCRdb reprocessed the 5' RACE reads and reports one entry per CDR3 protein, with no DNA. Its clone listing holds approximately 400,000 distinct CDR3 sequences. Source material: blood. The receptors were sampled from a human donor with ulcerative colitis or Crohn's disease, or a healthy co-twin of an affected twin (not recorded which).

CDR3 sequence reads: CASNLHGGGSTEAFF. This chain uses TRBV12-3 or TRBV12-4 with TRBJ1-1; the TCRdb D gene call, TRBD1, has no DNA to confirm it. This CDR3 spans 15 amino acids.

The genes are TRBV18 and TRBJ2-7; TCRdb names TRBD1, which stays unverified in the absence of DNA. Germline V gene data show CDR1 as KGHSH and CDR2 as LQKENI. The CDR3 loop spans 15 amino acids. The CDR3 here is CASSPPEGQGYEQYF.

The chain recombines TRBV27 with TRBJ2-1; TCRdb's assignment of TRBD2 cannot be checked, as there is no DNA. Germline-derived CDR1 and CDR2 are MNHEY and SMNVEV (reference sequence). This CDR3 region has 14 residues. CDR3 amino acids: CASSFVGGANEQFF.

This chain connects TRBV20-1 to TRBJ2-1; absent DNA, TCRdb's TRBD2 call cannot be checked. Germline V gene data show CDR1 as DFQATT and CDR2 as SNEGSKA (reference sequence). The CDR3 runs 17 residues. The CDR3 sequence: CSANRLAGTSSYNEQFF.

The chain joins TRBV7-6 to TRBJ2-1; TCRdb returns TRBD2, unconfirmable since there is no DNA. The CDR3 loop spans 17 amino acids. CDR1 is SGHVS and CDR2 is FNYEAQ in the germline V gene. The CDR3: CASSLRVLAGENNEQFF.

This chain connects TRBV13 to TRBJ2-1. CDR1 and CDR2 from the germline V gene are PRHDT and FYEKMQ (reference sequence). This CDR3 has 15 amino acids. The chain's CDR3 is CASSLGNSDFNEQFF.

The CDR3 here is CSARDFQGRTYNEQFF. V is TRBV20-1 and J is TRBJ2-1; TCRdb selects TRBD1, and the lack of DNA leaves this call unchecked. Germline values: CDR1 DFQATT, CDR2 SNEGSKA (reference sequence). This CDR3 contains 16 residues.

The rearrangement uses TRBV7-6 and TRBJ1-5. CDR3 length: 16 residues. Looked up from germline, CDR1 is SGHVS and CDR2 is FNYEAQ. The CDR3 region is CASSLGIGLGNQPQHF.

CDR3 in amino acids: CSAPGLAQNIQYF. The V gene is TRBV20-1, the J gene TRBJ2-4; no DNA is available, so the TRBD1 call from TCRdb remains unchecked. The CDR3 runs to 13 residues. Germline assignment: CDR1 DFQATT and CDR2 SNEGSKA (reference sequence).

The rearrangement links TRBV18 to TRBJ1-1. The CDR3 runs to 13 residues. Germline lookup yields CDR1 KGHSH and CDR2 LQKENI. This CDR3 is CASSPRAGDEAFF.